The source of this TCR beta chain is a study of CD8+CD57+ T cells in acquired aplastic anemia. Genomic DNA served as template for TCR beta VDJ and CDR3 profiling. TCRdb reprocessed the reads with MiXCR, giving one entry per CDR3 protein. The sample has 100,000 to 150,000 distinct CDR3 sequences, around 48% seen once. Sequences were obtained from sorted CD4+, CD8+, or CD8+CD57+ T cells (not recorded which) from PBMCs. The clonotype was recovered from a human donor in good health, serving as a control.

CDR3 coding DNA: TGCAGCGTTGGACAGGGTTATTCTAACTATGGCTACACCTTC. Its protein product is CSVGQGYSNYGYTF. The chain is built from TRBV29-1 and TRBJ1-2; 7 nucleotides align to TRBD1. The CDR3 has 14 amino acids. Unmatched junction bases numbered 5, after V lost 4 bases and J lost 0 bases. Germline CDR1 SQVTM, CDR2 ANQGSEA.